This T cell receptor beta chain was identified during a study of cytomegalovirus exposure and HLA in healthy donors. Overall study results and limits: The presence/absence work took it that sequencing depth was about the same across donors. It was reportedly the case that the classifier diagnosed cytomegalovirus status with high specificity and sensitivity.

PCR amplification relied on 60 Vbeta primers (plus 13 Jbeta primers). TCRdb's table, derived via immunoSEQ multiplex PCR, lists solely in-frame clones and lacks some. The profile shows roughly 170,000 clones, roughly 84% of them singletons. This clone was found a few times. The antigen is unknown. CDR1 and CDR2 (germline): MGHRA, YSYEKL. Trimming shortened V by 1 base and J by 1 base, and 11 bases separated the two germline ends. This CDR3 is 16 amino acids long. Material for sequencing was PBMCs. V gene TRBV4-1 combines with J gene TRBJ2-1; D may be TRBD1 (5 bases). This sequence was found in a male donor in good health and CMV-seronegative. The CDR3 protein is CASSQVDMVSYNEQFF. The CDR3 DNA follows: TGCGCCAGCAGCCAAGTGGACATGGTATCCTACAATGAGCAGTTCTTC.